Below are 21 T cell receptor beta chains sequenced from a single sample in a study of T-cell reconstitution after alpha-beta-depleted transplantation in children. Construction of the TCRbeta library involved unique molecular identifiers. MiXCR, run by TCRdb on the PCR reads, gives a single entry per CDR3 protein. This table holds approximately 500,000 distinct CDR3 sequences, about a quarter found once. The sample here was PBMCs, taken before TCRalphabeta/CD19-depleted stem cell transplant. These receptors came from a boy less than two years old with Wiskott-Aldrich syndrome, due to receive a stem cell transplant.

This clonotype showed up just a few times. The junction does not match germline at one end; this may be a read error. The chain links TRBV5-1 to TRBJ2-1; the match to TRBD2 covers 10 bases. The CDR3 runs to 15 residues. The germline gives CDR1 SGHRS, CDR2 YFSETQ. CDR3 in DNA: TGCGCCAGCAGCTTACCAGCGGGAGGGCCCGAGGTAGAGCTCTTC. Amino acids: CASSLPAGGPEVELF.

This clonotype was seen ten or more times. V is TRBV28 and J is TRBJ1-5, with 8 bases aligning to TRBD1. This CDR3 has 16 amino acids. Germline CDR1 MDHEN, CDR2 SYDVKM. V dropped 4 bases and J dropped 4; count of bases not matched to a gene: 9. The CDR3 is CASSSARGQGNQPQHF. CDR3 DNA: TGTGCCAGCAGTTCCGCCAGGGGGCAAGGGAATCAGCCCCAGCATTTT.

This clonotype was picked up a small number of times. The chain is built from TRBV27 and TRBJ2-7; 9 positions agree with TRBD1. V dropped 6 bases and J dropped 2; count of bases not matched to a gene: 8. The CDR3 is 15 residues long. Germline assignment: CDR1 MNHEY and CDR2 SMNVEV (reference sequence). The CDR3 spells CASSPLGQGTYEQYF. DNA for the CDR3: TGTGCCAGCAGCCCATTGGGACAGGGAACCTACGAGCAGTACTTC.

The genes are TRBV7-4 and TRBJ2-1; 13 positions agree with TRBD2. CDR3 length: 18 residues. With V trimmed by 2 bases and J by 8 bases, 12 bases remained unmatched. Germline CDR1 and CDR2: SGHVT and SQSDAQ. The CDR3 reads CASSLRPGLAGVSDEQFF. CDR3 sequence (DNA): TGTGCCAGCAGCTTACGCCCTGGACTAGCGGGAGTTTCGGATGAGCAGTTCTTC.

This clonotype was found a few times. The chain couples TRBV20-1 to TRBJ2-5; TRBD2 matches at 7 bases. CDR3 size: 18 residues. Germline assignment: CDR1 DFQATT and CDR2 SNEGSKA (reference sequence). V dropped 1 base and J dropped 5; count of bases not matched to a gene: 19. The CDR3 loop reads CSARGGGSGGSGVETQYF. CDR3 in DNA: TGCAGTGCTAGAGGCGGCGGTTCCGGCGGGAGTGGAGTGGAGACCCAGTACTTC.

The chain employs TRBV12-3 or TRBV12-4 and TRBJ2-7; possible D gene TRBD1, 5 bases. This CDR3 region has 15 residues. V was clipped by 1 base and J by 3 bases, with 13 bases between them. CDR3: CASSLVGQGDYEQYF. The CDR3 bases are TGTGCCAGCAGTTTAGTCGGGCAGGGCGACTACGAGCAGTACTTC.

This chain joins TRBV5-5 and TRBJ2-1; TRBD1 matches 8 bases. The germline gives CDR1 SGHKS, CDR2 YYEKEE (reference sequence). The CDR3 length is 16 residues. The V gene end was trimmed by 0 bases and the J gene end by 7 bases; junction bases not matched to a gene: 9. The CDR3 bases are TGTGCCAGCAGCTTGGGCAGGGGGCCTTTGGGGAATGAGCAGTTCTTC. It is translated as CASSLGRGPLGNEQFF. Filled out from reference TRBV5-5 and TRBJ2-1, the complete variable domain reads DAGVTQSPTHLIKTRGQQVTLRCSPISGHKSVSWYQQVLGQGPQFIFQYYEKEERGRGNFPDRFSARQFPNYSSELNVNALLLGDSALYLCASSLGRGPLGNEQFFGPGTRLTVL.

The chain uses TRBV7-9 and TRBJ1-2, with TRBD1 matching over 10 bases. Per the germline V gene, CDR1 is SEHNR and CDR2 is FQNEAQ (reference sequence). The CDR3 has 14 residues. V gave up 7 bases and J gave up 2 bases; unmatched junction bases: 4. In nucleotides, the CDR3 is TGTGCCAGCAAACCGGGACAGGGGAACTATGGCTACACCTTC. Translating it yields CASKPGQGNYGYTF.

In its sample, this clonotype was seen a few times. The chain employs TRBV7-9 and TRBJ1-2; D is ambiguous. The CDR3 totals 15 residues. V lost 5 bases and J lost 2, with 15 bases in between. Germline values: CDR1 SEHNR, CDR2 FQNEAQ (reference sequence). CDR3 residues: CASSPASRINYGYTF. Here the CDR3 DNA reads TGTGCCAGCAGCCCTGCCTCGAGGATCAACTATGGCTACACCTTC.

The rearrangement uses TRBV6-2 or TRBV6-3 and TRBJ2-1; 12 nucleotides agree with TRBD1. The germline CDR1 and CDR2 sequences are MNHEY and SVGEGT. The CDR3 totals 19 residues. Trimming took 0 bases from V and 7 from J; bases not matched to a gene: 13. The chain's CDR3 is CASSYSGTGGGGGRNEQFF. DNA of the CDR3: TGTGCCAGCAGTTACTCCGGGACAGGGGGCGGGGGCGGGAGAAATGAGCAGTTCTTC.

The chain links TRBV6-1 to TRBJ2-1, with 13 bases lining up with TRBD2. CDR3 length: 15 residues. V shed 1 base, J shed 6 bases, and the junction held 0 bases outside the gene matches. Germline-derived CDR1 and CDR2 are MNHNS and SASEGT. CDR3 DNA sequence: TGTGCCAGCAGTGAAGGGACTAGCGGGAGCAATGAGCAGTTCTTC. It encodes CASSEGTSGSNEQFF.

This clonotype was picked up many times. This chain connects TRBV5-1 to TRBJ2-1; D is undetermined. Per the germline V gene, CDR1 is SGHRS and CDR2 is YFSETQ. Trimming removed 6 bases from V and 9 bases from J, with 16 bases in between. CDR3 size: 13 residues. The CDR3 coding sequence is TGCGCCAGCAATCGTGATATTCAGAGTGAGCAGTTCTTC. Encoded protein: CASNRDIQSEQFF.

Here the CDR3 DNA reads TGCAGTGCCACGGAGACTAGCGGGAGGGCCTTCGGGGTGGAGTTCTTC. This gives the protein CSATETSGRAFGVEFF. This chain joins TRBV20-1 and TRBJ2-1; the match to TRBD2 covers 14 bases. The V gene's germline CDR1 is DFQATT and CDR2 SNEGSKA (reference sequence). The CDR3 consists of 16 residues. Unmatched junction bases numbered 18, after V lost 6 bases and J lost 14 bases.

The chain has TRBV15 and TRBJ2-1; D uncertain. The CDR3 covers 13 residues. Trimming removed 6 bases at V and 0 bases at J, with 6 bases between. CDR1 is LNHNV and CDR2 is YYDKDF in the germline V gene (reference sequence). The CDR3 bases are TGTGCCACCAGGGGGTCCTCCTACAATGAGCAGTTCTTC. Its protein is CATRGSSYNEQFF.

The V and J genes are TRBV28 and TRBJ2-7; no definite D call. The CDR3 has 13 amino acids. From germline, CDR1 is MDHEN and CDR2 SYDVKM. V lost 3 bases, J lost 3 bases, and 9 bases lay in between. The chain's CDR3 is CASSFGRNYEQYF. CDR3 DNA sequence: TGTGCCAGCAGTTTTGGGCGGAACTACGAGCAGTACTTC. The variable domain in full, completed from reference TRBV28 and TRBJ2-7, reads DVKVTQSSRYLVKRTGEKVFLECVQDMDHENMFWYRQDPGLGLRLIYFSYDVKMKEKGDIPEGYSVSREKKERFSLILESASTNQTSMYLCASSFGRNYEQYFGPGTRLTVT.

This rearrangement joins TRBV2 to TRBJ2-5; 7 bases are a match to TRBD1. CDR3 length: 14 residues. Trimming at V came to 7 bases and at J to 5 bases, leaving 10 bases not matched to a gene. The germline gives CDR1 SNHLY, CDR2 FYNNEI. CDR3 loop: CASTGTGVAETQYF. The CDR3 nucleotides read TGTGCCAGCACCGGTACAGGGGTAGCGGAGACCCAGTACTTC. Full variable domain (remainder filled in from reference TRBV2 and TRBJ2-5): EPEVTQTPSHQVTQMGQEVILRCVPISNHLYFYWYRQILGQKVEFLVSFYNNEISEKSEIFDDQFSVERPDGSNFTLKIRSTKLEDSAMYFCASTGTGVAETQYFGPGTRLLVL.

V usage is TRBV20-1 and J usage is TRBJ2-1, with 10 bases fitting TRBD2. Germline loops: CDR1 DFQATT, CDR2 SNEGSKA (reference sequence). V shed 4 bases, J shed 10 bases, and the junction held 16 bases outside the gene matches. The CDR3 runs 16 residues. The CDR3 DNA reads TGCAGTGCTACACGACCTCTAGCGGGAGAAGGTAGGGAGCAGTTCTTC. This encodes CSATRPLAGEGREQFF.

This clonotype has a handful of counts. V is TRBV18 and J is TRBJ1-1, with a possible D match to TRBD1 (5 bases). CDR1 and CDR2 from the germline V gene are KGHSH and LQKENI. This CDR3 contains 12 residues. V lost 3 bases and J 11 bases, leaving 13 bases between the germline ends. The DNA for the CDR3 is TGTGCCAGCTCACCCCCAGGGCAAAAGGCTTTCTTT. Translating gives CASSPPGQKAFF.

The rearrangement joins TRBV18 to TRBJ2-7; 14 bases match TRBD2. This CDR3 region has 19 residues. Germline V gene lookup returns CDR1 KGHSH and CDR2 LQKENI. V shed 0 bases and J 1 base; nucleotides not matched to a gene: 8. CDR3: CASSPPPRLAGGGSYEQYF. The CDR3 DNA sequence: TGTGCCAGCTCACCACCACCGAGACTAGCGGGAGGGGGGTCCTACGAGCAGTACTTC.

The chain links TRBV10-3 to TRBJ2-1; 8 bases are a match to TRBD2. The V segment lost 3 bases and the J segment 7 bases; nucleotides outside the gene matches: 5. This CDR3 contains 14 residues. The V gene's germline CDR1 is ENHRY and CDR2 SYGVKD. CDR3 nucleotide sequence: TGTGCCATCAGTGAACGGCGGGAGGTAAATGAGCAGTTCTTC. It encodes CAISERREVNEQFF.

This clonotype has a handful of counts. The chain joins TRBV5-1 to TRBJ2-1, with 10 bases lining up with TRBD1. The CDR3 length is 16 residues. V was pared by 2 bases and J by 5 bases, with 7 bases of the junction left unmatched. Per germline, CDR1 SGHRS and CDR2 YFSETQ. This CDR3 reads CASSFGQGGRNNEQFF. The CDR3 DNA follows: TGCGCCAGCAGCTTTGGACAGGGGGGTAGAAACAATGAGCAGTTCTTC.